The rows below give T cell receptor beta chains drawn from one sample of a study of blood T cell repertoires in COVID-19. Here immunoSEQ multiplex PCR was the method, and the copy in TCRdb shows in-frame clones only, minus some. The data show tens of thousands of clones, roughly 85% seen once. The specimen sequenced was peripheral blood. These receptors were collected from a human donor in a cohort sampled during active COVID-19. The CDR3 runs from the conserved cysteine through the conserved F or W. Fields, in order: V gene, clone size, J gene, D gene, CDR3 protein, CDR3 DNA. The D gene is left open where the match is weak. Where a row states a size, it is once, few, many or the class of an expanded clone; other rows omit it.

v_call: TRBV28
clone_size: .
j_call: TRBJ2-5
d_call: TRBD1
cdr3_aa: CASSQGGTETQYF
cdr3_nt: TGTGCCAGCAGTCAAGGGGGCACGGAGACCCAGTACTTC

v_call: TRBV5-4
clone_size: .
j_call: TRBJ1-2
d_call: TRBD1
cdr3_aa: CASSFDRGANYGYTF
cdr3_nt: TGTGCCAGCAGCTTTGACAGGGGAGCTAACTATGGCTACACCTTC

v_call: TRBV27
clone_size: once
j_call: TRBJ2-2
d_call: TRBD2
cdr3_aa: CASSVPLAGGNTGELFF
cdr3_nt: TGTGCCAGCAGTGTCCCACTAGCGGGAGGGAACACCGGGGAGCTGTTTTTT

v_call: TRBV9
clone_size: .
j_call: TRBJ2-3
d_call: .
cdr3_aa: CASSVRDTQYF
cdr3_nt: TGTGCCAGCAGCGTACGGGATACGCAGTATTTT

v_call: TRBV28
clone_size: .
j_call: TRBJ2-1
d_call: TRBD2
cdr3_aa: CASSLYQLAGFGQFF
cdr3_nt: TGTGCCAGCAGTTTATACCAATTAGCGGGGTTCGGGCAGTTCTTC

v_call: TRBV27
clone_size: once
j_call: TRBJ2-5
d_call: TRBD1
cdr3_aa: CASRSGDRETQYF
cdr3_nt: TGTGCCAGCCGCTCCGGGGACAGGGAGACCCAGTACTTC

v_call: TRBV7-3
clone_size: few
j_call: TRBJ1-5
d_call: TRBD1
cdr3_aa: CASSLFRDRGRNQPQHF
cdr3_nt: TGTGCCAGCAGCTTATTTCGGGACAGGGGACGGAATCAGCCCCAGCATTTT

v_call: TRBV7-9
clone_size: few
j_call: TRBJ1-2
d_call: .
cdr3_aa: CASPRGDNNYGYTF
cdr3_nt: TGTGCCAGCCCCCGAGGGGACAATAACTATGGCTACACCTTC

v_call: TRBV21-1
clone_size: .
j_call: TRBJ1-1
d_call: .
cdr3_aa: CASSKIGGTEAFF
cdr3_nt: TGTGCCAGCAGCAAAATTGGGGGGACTGAAGCTTTCTTT

v_call: TRBV4-1
clone_size: .
j_call: TRBJ2-6
d_call: TRBD2
cdr3_aa: CASSQDEAGGAGANVLTF
cdr3_nt: TGCGCCAGCAGCCAAGATGAGGCGGGGGGAGCTGGGGCCAACGTCCTGACTTTC

v_call: TRBV15
clone_size: .
j_call: TRBJ2-7
d_call: .
cdr3_aa: CATRWGRGYEQYF
cdr3_nt: TGTGCCACCAGATGGGGAAGGGGGTACGAGCAGTACTTC

v_call: TRBV19
clone_size: .
j_call: TRBJ2-5
d_call: TRBD1
cdr3_aa: CASSTTGGGQETQYF
cdr3_nt: TGTGCCAGTAGCACGACAGGGGGGGGCCAAGAGACCCAGTACTTC

v_call: TRBV9
clone_size: .
j_call: TRBJ2-5
d_call: .
cdr3_aa: CASSVDNRAGTQYF
cdr3_nt: TGTGCCAGCAGCGTAGATAACAGGGCCGGGACCCAGTACTTC

v_call: TRBV30
clone_size: .
j_call: TRBJ2-1
d_call: .
cdr3_aa: CAWSVAGYNEQFF
cdr3_nt: TGTGCCTGGAGTGTAGCCGGGTACAATGAGCAGTTCTTC

v_call: TRBV7-9
clone_size: .
j_call: TRBJ2-5
d_call: TRBD2
cdr3_aa: CASQRETNQETQYF
cdr3_nt: TGTGCCAGCCAGCGGGAGACCAATCAAGAGACCCAGTACTTC

v_call: TRBV28
clone_size: .
j_call: TRBJ2-3
d_call: .
cdr3_aa: CASTLTESSTDTQYF
cdr3_nt: TGTGCCAGCACCCTGACTGAGTCTAGCACAGATACGCAGTATTTT

v_call: TRBV5-1
clone_size: few
j_call: TRBJ2-7
d_call: TRBD1
cdr3_aa: CASSLEDRGQPEQYF
cdr3_nt: TGCGCCAGCAGCTTGGAGGACAGGGGCCAACCTGAGCAGTACTTC

v_call: TRBV6-2/TRBV6-3
clone_size: few
j_call: TRBJ2-3
d_call: .
cdr3_aa: CASSYNSLEVHTDTQYF
cdr3_nt: TGTGCCAGCAGTTACAACTCCCTAGAAGTCCACACAGATACGCAGTATTTT

v_call: TRBV5-1
clone_size: .
j_call: TRBJ2-6
d_call: .
cdr3_aa: CASSPVTNPSSGANVLTF
cdr3_nt: TGCGCCAGCAGTCCAGTTACCAACCCCTCCTCTGGGGCCAACGTCCTGACTTTC

v_call: TRBV28
clone_size: .
j_call: TRBJ2-4
d_call: TRBD1
cdr3_aa: CASSRVGQGSNIQYF
cdr3_nt: TGTGCCAGCAGCCGGGTGGGACAGGGATCCAACATTCAGTACTTC

v_call: TRBV28
clone_size: once
j_call: TRBJ1-2
d_call: .
cdr3_aa: CASSRGAAWGYTF
cdr3_nt: TGTGCCAGCAGCCGTGGGGCAGCATGGGGCTACACCTTC

v_call: TRBV11-3
clone_size: .
j_call: TRBJ2-7
d_call: TRBD2
cdr3_aa: CASSTREVSHF
cdr3_nt: TGTGCCAGCAGCACACGGGAGGTTTCGCACTTC

v_call: TRBV6-6
clone_size: .
j_call: TRBJ2-1
d_call: TRBD2
cdr3_aa: CASSELAGIGNEQFF
cdr3_nt: TGTGCCAGCAGTGAGCTAGCGGGAATCGGAAATGAGCAGTTCTTC

v_call: TRBV28
clone_size: .
j_call: TRBJ2-2
d_call: TRBD2
cdr3_aa: CASSPWASGSGVGELFF
cdr3_nt: TGTGCCAGCAGTCCCTGGGCAAGCGGGAGCGGGGTTGGGGAGCTGTTTTTT

v_call: TRBV7-3
clone_size: .
j_call: TRBJ2-3
d_call: TRBD2
cdr3_aa: CASSLRGLAGDTQYF
cdr3_nt: TGTGCCAGCAGCTTAAGGGGACTAGCGGGAGATACGCAGTATTTT

v_call: TRBV6-2/TRBV6-3
clone_size: .
j_call: TRBJ2-7
d_call: .
cdr3_aa: CASSTGFILEQYF
cdr3_nt: TGTGCCAGCAGCACAGGGTTTATCCTCGAGCAGTACTTC

v_call: TRBV6-5
clone_size: .
j_call: TRBJ1-3
d_call: TRBD1
cdr3_aa: CASSHRHGQVTIYF
cdr3_nt: TGTGCCAGCAGTCATCGACACGGACAGGTGACCATATATTTT

v_call: TRBV9
clone_size: .
j_call: TRBJ2-3
d_call: TRBD2
cdr3_aa: CASSPGGFPDTQYF
cdr3_nt: TGTGCCAGCAGCCCGGGAGGGTTCCCAGATACGCAGTATTTT

v_call: TRBV19
clone_size: .
j_call: TRBJ1-2
d_call: .
cdr3_aa: CASSMYGDYGYTF
cdr3_nt: TGTGCCAGTAGTATGTATGGAGACTATGGCTACACCTTC

v_call: TRBV18
clone_size: .
j_call: TRBJ2-4
d_call: .
cdr3_aa: CASSPQGVSSKNIQYF
cdr3_nt: TGTGCCAGCTCACCGCAGGGTGTTTCGTCCAAAAACATTCAGTACTTC

v_call: TRBV10-3
clone_size: .
j_call: TRBJ2-7
d_call: TRBD1
cdr3_aa: CAISPGQGTEEQYF
cdr3_nt: TGTGCCATCAGTCCGGGACAGGGAACGGAAGAGCAGTACTTC

v_call: TRBV4-2
clone_size: .
j_call: TRBJ2-2
d_call: .
cdr3_aa: CASSQGAYGTGELFF
cdr3_nt: TGTGCCAGCAGCCAAGGTGCGTACGGCACCGGGGAGCTGTTTTTT

v_call: TRBV7-3
clone_size: .
j_call: TRBJ2-2
d_call: .
cdr3_aa: CASSLVGPANTGELFF
cdr3_nt: TGTGCCAGCAGCTTAGTGGGGCCGGCGAACACCGGGGAGCTGTTTTTT

v_call: TRBV7-2
clone_size: .
j_call: TRBJ2-2
d_call: TRBD2
cdr3_aa: CASSKYSGSRDGELFF
cdr3_nt: TGTGCCAGCAGTAAATATAGCGGGAGCAGGGACGGGGAGCTGTTTTTT

v_call: TRBV5-4
clone_size: few
j_call: TRBJ2-7
d_call: .
cdr3_aa: CASSSGTRSSYEQYF
cdr3_nt: TGTGCCAGCAGCTCCGGGACTCGGAGCTCCTACGAGCAGTACTTC

v_call: TRBV28
clone_size: .
j_call: TRBJ1-2
d_call: .
cdr3_aa: CASSLSGFEGYTF
cdr3_nt: TGTGCCAGCAGTTTATCAGGGTTTGAAGGCTACACCTTC

v_call: TRBV5-1
clone_size: .
j_call: TRBJ2-7
d_call: TRBD2
cdr3_aa: CASNSGSSYEQYF
cdr3_nt: TGCGCCAGCAATAGCGGGAGCTCCTACGAGCAGTACTTC

v_call: TRBV24-1
clone_size: once
j_call: TRBJ2-1
d_call: TRBD2
cdr3_aa: CATSGGGGSSYNEQFF
cdr3_nt: TGTGCCACCAGTGGGGGCGGGGGGAGCTCCTACAATGAGCAGTTCTTC

v_call: TRBV11-2
clone_size: .
j_call: TRBJ2-1
d_call: TRBD2
cdr3_aa: CASSPQTSGLYNEQFF
cdr3_nt: TGTGCCAGCAGCCCCCAGACTAGCGGGCTTTACAATGAGCAGTTCTTC

v_call: TRBV6-5
clone_size: .
j_call: TRBJ2-7
d_call: .
cdr3_aa: CASSSLGGLASEQYF
cdr3_nt: TGTGCCAGCAGCTCCCTCGGAGGGCTAGCGAGCGAGCAGTACTTC

v_call: TRBV6-1
clone_size: .
j_call: TRBJ2-2
d_call: .
cdr3_aa: CASSEVTGTGELFF
cdr3_nt: TGTGCCAGCAGTGAAGTCACGGGCACCGGGGAGCTGTTTTTT

v_call: TRBV6-2/TRBV6-3
clone_size: .
j_call: TRBJ1-1
d_call: .
cdr3_aa: CASSPQGSTEAFF
cdr3_nt: TGTGCCAGCAGCCCGCAGGGGAGCACTGAAGCTTTCTTT

v_call: TRBV21-1
clone_size: few
j_call: TRBJ2-7
d_call: .
cdr3_aa: CASRDSYEQYF
cdr3_nt: TGTGCCAGCCGAGACAGCTACGAGCAGTACTTC

v_call: TRBV30
clone_size: .
j_call: TRBJ1-1
d_call: .
cdr3_aa: CAWSVSTGRDTEAFF
cdr3_nt: TGTGCCTGGAGTGTTAGCACGGGGAGGGACACTGAAGCTTTCTTT

v_call: TRBV24-1
clone_size: .
j_call: TRBJ2-1
d_call: .
cdr3_aa: CATSDIPRGGEQFF
cdr3_nt: TGTGCCACCAGTGATATCCCAAGGGGAGGAGAGCAGTTCTTC

v_call: TRBV9
clone_size: few
j_call: TRBJ2-7
d_call: .
cdr3_aa: CASSVGPSGGNLYEQYF
cdr3_nt: TGTGCCAGCAGCGTAGGGCCCTCGGGCGGGAACCTCTACGAGCAGTACTTC

v_call: TRBV5-1
clone_size: few
j_call: TRBJ2-3
d_call: .
cdr3_aa: CASSWSMPSTDTQYF
cdr3_nt: TGCGCCAGCAGCTGGAGTATGCCTAGCACAGATACGCAGTATTTT